The entry below describes one T cell receptor (beta chain). Its specificity is unknown. V was cut by 2 bases and J by 0 bases, with 7 bases left in between. Germline V gene lookup returns CDR1 SNHLY and CDR2 FYNNEI. This CDR3 contains 15 residues. A second about 6 to 12 cycle PCR used barcoded and J-beta primers. TCRdb recomputed calls from the 5' RACE reads with MiXCR, one row per CDR3 protein. The sample lists 1.5 million or so distinct CDR3 sequences; approximately 40% were seen once. The data were taken from a study of blood T cells in healthy people across ages. The study, taken as a whole, reports: Relative to aged donors, long-lived donors carried more naive CD4+ cells and displayed higher diversity.

The chain has TRBV2 and TRBJ2-2; no firm D call. The sequence was obtained from a woman younger than 35 in good health. Sequenced material: blood. CDR3 protein: CASSEQQTNTGELFF. The CDR3 bases are TGTGCCAGCAGTGAACAGCAAACGAACACCGGGGAGCTGTTTTTT.